This T cell receptor (beta chain) was sequenced for a study of identical twins. Findings and limits, study-wide: Cord blood beta clonotypes that were abundant carried fewer insertions, and memory repertoires showed no such trend. For out-of-frame beta sequences, excess twin sharing was weaker. Conclusions were drawn cross-sectionally by statistical analysis, without following the same donors.

This clonotype was counted a few times. Its antigen is unknown. It was template switching that added a universal primer site, and there were unique molecular identifiers on the cDNA. TCRdb re-analysed the 5' RACE reads in MiXCR, keeping a single row per CDR3 protein. This table holds more than 350,000 distinct CDR3 sequences, 9% found once. This receptor was identified in a woman aged 50 to 60 in good health. What was sequenced was naive T cells sorted from blood.

The CDR3 sequence is CASKGGTALYNEQFF. The CDR3 coding sequence is TGCGCCAGCAAAGGAGGGACAGCCTTATACAATGAGCAGTTCTTC. The J gene is TRBJ2-1, the V gene TRBV5-1; tentative D call: TRBD1 (7 bases). The CDR3 sequence is 15 residues long. Trimming cost V 6 bases and J 4 bases, with 17 bases left between them. Germline loops: CDR1 SGHRS, CDR2 YFSETQ.